A single sample gave rise to the 22 T cell receptor beta chains below, sequenced in a study of metastatic and nonmetastatic thyroid tumors. There were no patients who had received any treatment before thyroid surgery. TCRdb called clones again from the PCR reads with MiXCR. The data hold under 100,000 clones, with around 9.1% observed a single time. The sequenced material came from blood. Every receptor here comes from a female donor with papillary thyroid cancer or a benign thyroid nodule (not recorded which). Some clones in this sample may be carry-over from other donors' samples.

Worth noting for this clone: A single base separates this from a much larger clone, so it may be a read error. The rearrangement uses TRBV18 and TRBJ1-1; D is possibly TRBD1 (5 bases). Per the germline V gene, CDR1 is KGHSH and CDR2 is LQKENI. The CDR3 has 14 amino acids. The CDR3 nucleotides are TGTGCCAGCTCCCTCGGGACGGAGAACACTAAAGCTTTCTTT. Protein: CASSLGTENTKAFF.

This clone came up many times. The chain has TRBV15 and TRBJ1-2; D not certain. The germline V gene encodes CDR1 LNHNV and CDR2 YYDKDF (reference sequence). The V and J ends lost 1 base and 4 bases respectively, with 7 bases between them. The CDR3 covers 13 residues. CDR3 nucleotides: TGTGCCACCAGCAGAGGGAGAACCTATGGCTACACCTTC. It specifies CATSRGRTYGYTF.

As regards this clone: This may stem from a read error, because a much larger clone lies one nucleotide away. DNA for the CDR3: TGCAGTGCTAGAGAAACGGGACTAGCGGGGTTGTACGAGCAGCACTTC. This translates into CSARETGLAGLYEQHF. The chain couples TRBV20-1 to TRBJ2-7, with TRBD2 matching over 13 bases. The CDR3 contains 16 residues. CDR1 and CDR2 (germline): DFQATT, SNEGSKA (reference sequence).

This clone was seen ten or more times. V gene TRBV6-1 combines with J gene TRBJ2-5; 7 bases are a match to TRBD1. This CDR3 contains 13 residues. V dropped 7 bases and J dropped 4; count of bases not matched to a gene: 6. Germline CDR1 MNHNS, CDR2 SASEGT. Here the CDR3 DNA reads TGTGCCAGCAACAGGGGAGAGGGAGAGACCCAGTACTTC. Translated, it gives CASNRGEGETQYF.

This clone was recorded only once. A much larger clone differs by one base, so this may be a read error. Other nucleotide sequences from this sample produce the same CDR3. The rearrangement joins TRBV5-6 to TRBJ1-1; D is possibly TRBD1 (6 bases). The CDR3 loop spans 15 amino acids. Per the germline V gene, CDR1 is SGHDT and CDR2 is YYEEEE. The chain's CDR3 is CASSLEDRLNTEAFF. In DNA form, the CDR3 reads TGCGCCAGCAGCTTGGAGGACAGACTGAACACTGAAGCTTTCTTT.

About this clone: This may arise from a read error, as a much more abundant clone is one base away. The chain couples TRBV28 to TRBJ2-1; D perhaps matches TRBD2 (5 bases). The CDR3 covers 15 residues. Germline CDR1 and CDR2: MDHEN and SYDVKM. V dropped 10 bases and J dropped 6 bases, with 22 bases sitting between them. In DNA, the CDR3 is TGTGCCAACACACAAATCGGGGTTCGTCGCAATGAGCAGTTCTTC. Translated: CANTQIGVRRNEQFF.

Many counts were recorded for this clone. This chain connects TRBV29-1 to TRBJ1-2, with 7 bases that match TRBD1. Trimming at V came to 0 bases and at J to 6 bases, leaving 7 bases not matched to a gene. The germline CDR1 and CDR2 sequences are SQVTM and ANQGSEA. The CDR3 has 14 amino acids. As DNA, the CDR3 is TGCAGCGTTGAAGATTTACAGGGGAGGAATGGCTACACCTTC. This codes for CSVEDLQGRNGYTF. Complete variable domain (other parts from reference TRBV29-1 and TRBJ1-2): SAVISQKPSRDICQRGTSLTIQCQVDSQVTMMFWYRQQPGQSLTLIATANQGSEATYESGFVIDKFPISRPNLTFSTLTVSNMSPEDSSIYLCSVEDLQGRNGYTFGSGTRLTVV.

This clone was recorded many times. The chain employs TRBV29-1 and TRBJ1-2, with a possible D match to TRBD1 (5 bases). V lost 7 bases and J lost 2, with 20 bases in between. There are 15 residues in the CDR3. Germline lookup yields CDR1 SQVTM and CDR2 ANQGSEA. Here the CDR3 reads CSAFIRQQENYGYTF. DNA of the CDR3: TGCAGCGCGTTCATACGGCAACAGGAAAACTATGGCTACACCTTC.

The sample holds many counts of this clone. The J gene is TRBJ2-1, the V gene TRBV4-1, with 7 bases aligning to TRBD1. The CDR3 has 13 amino acids. Germline V gives CDR1 MGHRA, CDR2 YSYEKL. Trimming at V came to 5 bases and at J to 7 bases, leaving 5 bases not matched to a gene. CDR3 amino acids: CASSNSQGNEQFF. The CDR3 DNA reads TGCGCCAGCAGCAATTCACAGGGGAATGAGCAGTTCTTC.

This clone has just one count. This clone may be a read error of a much larger clone one base away. The chain carries TRBV18 and TRBJ2-1; D may match TRBD1 or TRBD2 (5 bases each). The CDR3 sequence is 15 residues long. Germline V gene data show CDR1 as KGHSH and CDR2 as LQKENI. V lost 2 bases, J lost 8 bases, and 16 bases lay in between. The CDR3 bases are TGTGCCAGCTCACCAAGCCAGGGTGGGGGTTATGAGCAGTTCTTC. Translation: CASSPSQGGGYEQFF.

At least ten counts were recorded for this clone. Other DNA sequences in this sample translate to the same CDR3. This chain uses TRBV18 with TRBJ1-1, with D tentatively TRBD1 (5 bases). This CDR3 has 12 residues. The V end was cut by 3 bases, the J end by 7 bases, with 9 bases between. CDR1 and CDR2 from the germline V gene are KGHSH and LQKENI. CDR3 protein: CASSPLQGEAFF. The CDR3 nucleotides read TGTGCCAGCTCACCTCTTCAGGGTGAAGCTTTCTTT.

This clone has a count of ten or more. The chain recombines TRBV10-3 with TRBJ1-6, with D possibly being TRBD1 (6 bases). Germline V CDR1 and CDR2: ENHRY, SYGVKD. This CDR3 has 16 amino acids. V shed 3 bases and J shed 10 bases, with 19 bases lying between them. DNA of the CDR3: TGTGCCATCAGTGACCAGGCCCGACAGGAACGGTCACCCCTCCACTTT. Its translation is CAISDQARQERSPLHF.

This clone has ten or more counts. This sequence joins TRBV6-1 and TRBJ1-5; weak D call: TRBD1 (6 bases). Trimming left V 7 bases short and J 0 bases short, with 16 bases between. Looked up from germline, CDR1 is MNHNS and CDR2 is SASEGT. The CDR3 totals 16 residues. CDR3 nucleotide sequence: TGTGCCAGCAACAGCCGGGACATTGATAGCAATCAGCCCCAGCATTTT. This encodes CASNSRDIDSNQPQHF.

This clone was seen repeatedly, ten times or more. The chain is built from TRBV24-1 and TRBJ2-1, with 7 bases lining up with TRBD1. Looked up from germline, CDR1 is KGHDR and CDR2 is SFDVKD. CDR3 length equals 16 residues. Trimming took 3 bases from V and 8 from J; bases not matched to a gene: 12. CDR3 region: CATSDPGTALSHEQFF. In DNA form, the CDR3 reads TGTGCCACCAGTGATCCCGGGACAGCTCTTTCGCATGAGCAGTTCTTC.

This clone was observed many times. The rearrangement uses TRBV15 and TRBJ1-4; TRBD1 might be the D (5 bases). Germline V gene lookup returns CDR1 LNHNV and CDR2 YYDKDF (reference sequence). The length of the CDR3 is 13 residues. The V gene lost 0 bases and the J gene lost 10 bases, with 9 bases spanning the gap. The chain's CDR3 is CATSRDQGRKLFF. The CDR3 bases are TGTGCCACCAGCAGAGATCAGGGAAGAAAACTGTTTTTT.

This clone was recorded at least ten times. A much larger clone is a single base away; this may be a read error. The sample has other DNA sequences that encode this CDR3 too. The rearrangement uses TRBV24-1 and TRBJ1-6; D perhaps matches TRBD1 (5 bases). The germline V and J ends were trimmed by 6 bases and 9 bases, with 14 bases remaining between them. The CDR3 contains 14 residues. Germline lookup yields CDR1 KGHDR and CDR2 SFDVKD. The CDR3 reads CATSSGTGSSPLHF. The DNA of the CDR3 is TGTGCCACCAGTAGTGGGACGGGGAGTTCACCCCTCCACTTT.

A note on this clone: It may be a read error: a sequence one base away is much more abundant. V usage is TRBV29-1 and J usage is TRBJ2-7; tentative D call: TRBD1 (6 bases). V was trimmed by 7 bases and J by 3 bases, leaving 19 bases between them. This CDR3 region has 14 residues. Germline V gives CDR1 SQVTM, CDR2 ANQGSEA. The CDR3 nucleotides are TGCAGCGCTGCCGGAGCACAGGGATTCTACGAGCAGTACTTC. It is translated as CSAAGAQGFYEQYF.

The J gene is TRBJ1-2, the V gene TRBV6-1; 12 bases fit TRBD1. The CDR3 loop spans 15 amino acids. The junction had 9 bases not matched to a gene; V was cut back by 8 bases and J by 5 bases. The germline CDR1 and CDR2 sequences are MNHNS and SASEGT. The CDR3 here is CASRPGTGGHYGYTF. The CDR3 DNA is TGTGCCAGCCGACCCGGGACAGGGGGCCATTATGGCTACACCTTC.

Concerning this clone itself: A much bigger clone sits one base away, suggesting this may be a read error. This rearrangement joins TRBV18 to TRBJ2-5, with TRBD1 as a possible D gene (5 bases). This CDR3 has 15 amino acids. Germline CDR1 KGHSH, CDR2 LQKENI. Trimming took off 2 bases at V and 1 base at J, with 11 bases between the two ends. DNA for the CDR3: TGTGCCAGCTCACCAAGGGGCAGGGTCCAAGAGACCCAGTACTTC. Amino acid sequence: CASSPRGRVQETQYF.

Only a few counts were recorded for this clone. This chain connects TRBV12-3 or TRBV12-4 to TRBJ1-1; the D gene is possibly TRBD1 (5 bases). The V and J ends lost 4 bases and 0 bases respectively, with 12 bases between them. The CDR3 runs 15 residues. The CDR3, as DNA: TGTGCCAGCAGTTCCCGGGACCAAATGAACACTGAAGCTTTCTTT. Its protein product is CASSSRDQMNTEAFF.

A single count supports this clone. This chain links TRBV11-1 with TRBJ2-3, with D unresolved. This CDR3 has 12 amino acids. V lost 7 bases, J lost 7 bases, and 12 bases lay in between. Germline V gene data show CDR1 as SGHAT and CDR2 as FQDESV (reference sequence). CDR3 DNA: TGTGCCAGCATCCCTACGATATATACGCAGTATTTT. Protein sequence: CASIPTIYTQYF.

This clone was seen only a few times. Possible read error: a much larger clone is one base away. The same CDR3 also results from other DNA sequences found in this sample. CDR3 nucleotides: TGTGCCAGCAGCGCCAATGGAAGGAGGGGGTCGGAGACCCAGTACTTC. Amino acid sequence: CASSANGRRGSETQYF. The chain uses TRBV9 and TRBJ2-5; either TRBD1 or TRBD2 may supply D (6 bases each). The CDR3 is 16 residues long. Trimming took 3 bases from V and 5 from J, leaving 20 bases between them. CDR1 is SGDLS and CDR2 is YYNGEE in the germline V gene.